A selection of T cell receptor beta chains follows, all from one sample in a study of a mutant IDH1 vaccine in newly diagnosed glioma. Their cognate antigens are unknown. Assay: immunoSEQ multiplex PCR; the TCRdb copy retains only in-frame clones and omits some. The top ten clones hold roughly 1.8% of a sample with around 42,000 clones, roughly 85% of them seen once. The sample in question was PBMCs, obtained from a glioma patient whose treatment included an IDH1 peptide vaccine. Receptor source: a man aged 35 to 55 with glioma. Both conserved end residues are part of each CDR3. D genes are given only for firm matches. Size tells how often a clone was seen (once, few, many) or the class of an expanded clone, and some rows leave it out.

>TRBD1|TRBJ2-2|TRBV5-4|-
TGTGCCAGCAGACAGGGGGCGCGGGACACCGGGGAGCTGTTTTTT
CASRQGARDTGELFF
>-|TRBJ1-2|TRBV2|-
TGTGCCAGCAGTGTTGGGTTATCTAACTATGGCTACACCTTC
CASSVGLSNYGYTF
>-|TRBJ2-7|TRBV5-1|-
TGCGCCAGCAGCCGCCGGGCCTCGTACCCCGAGCAGTACTTC
CASSRRASYPEQYF
>-|TRBJ2-3|TRBV4-1|-
TGCGCCAGCAGCCAAGATGCGTTATCCACCACAGATACGCAGTATTTT
CASSQDALSTTDTQYF
>-|TRBJ2-1|TRBV10-3|-
TGTGCCATCATGGGGGGCTCCTACAATGAGCAGTTCTTC
CAIMGGSYNEQFF
>-|TRBJ1-2|TRBV6-4|-
TGTGCCAGCAGTGACGGGGCAGCAAATGACTATGGCTACACCTTC
CASSDGAANDYGYTF
>-|TRBJ1-2|TRBV19|medium-sized
TGTGCCAGTAGTATGCCCCAGGGGAATGGCTACACCTTC
CASSMPQGNGYTF
>-|TRBJ2-1|TRBV7-6|-
TGTGCCAGCAGCCAGGACTGGAGCTCCTACAATGAGCAGTTCTTC
CASSQDWSSYNEQFF
>-|TRBJ1-2|TRBV6-6|-
TGTGCCAGCCGTGGGTGGGAGGATGGCTACACCTTC
CASRGWEDGYTF
>-|TRBJ2-5|TRBV27|-
TGTGCCAGCAGTAGCCACCTGGAGACCCAGTACTTC
CASSSHLETQYF
>TRBD2|TRBJ2-7|TRBV11-3|-
TGTGCCAGCAGCCCGCGGACTAGCGAAGACGGTACCTACGAGCAGTACTTC
CASSPRTSEDGTYEQYF
>TRBD2|TRBJ2-5|TRBV18|-
TGTGCCAGCTCAAAAGAAGCGGGAGGGATTGAGACCCAGTACTTC
CASSKEAGGIETQYF
>-|TRBJ2-1|TRBV19|-
TGTGCCAGTACTAAGGGCACCCACAATGAGCAGTTCTTC
CASTKGTHNEQFF
>-|TRBJ2-7|TRBV7-8|-
TGTGCCAGCACCCAACTAATCTCCGAGCAGTACTTC
CASTQLISEQYF
>-|TRBJ2-2|TRBV2|-
TGTGCCAGCAGTCCCCAGGGTCGGACCGGGGAGCTGTTTTTT
CASSPQGRTGELFF
>-|TRBJ1-2|TRBV28|-
TGTGCCAGCAGTGCCAGAACTAACTATGGCTACACCTTC
CASSARTNYGYTF
>-|TRBJ2-3|TRBV6-6|-
TGTGCCAGCAGTTCCGGGTTTGGCAGCACAGATACGCAGTATTTT
CASSSGFGSTDTQYF
>TRBD2|TRBJ2-3|TRBV5-1|-
TGCGCCAGCAACTTTGGGGGGGGAGGGCCAAATACGCAGTATTTT
CASNFGGGGPNTQYF
>TRBD2|TRBJ2-3|TRBV7-9|-
TGTGCCAGCAGCTTAGGACGCAGCGGGGCTAGCACAGATACGCAGTATTTT
CASSLGRSGASTDTQYF
>-|TRBJ2-3|TRBV5-4|once
TGTGCCAGCAGCCTGGACGGGGGCTTGGGCACAGATACGCAGTATTTT
CASSLDGGLGTDTQYF
>-|TRBJ2-3|TRBV18|-
TGTGCCAGCTCACTTGATACGCAGTATTTT
CASSLDTQYF
>-|TRBJ2-5|TRBV13|-
TGTGCCAGCAGCTCCGATGCCGGCGACCCTAACCAAGAGACCCAGTACTTC
CASSSDAGDPNQETQYF
>TRBD1|TRBJ1-2|TRBV5-1|once
TGCGCCAGCAGGACAACAGGGGTGGGCAATGGCTACACCTTC
CASRTTGVGNGYTF
>-|TRBJ2-1|TRBV11-2|-
TGTGCCAGCAGCTTAGACGAGGGGGAGCAGTTCTTC
CASSLDEGEQFF
>-|TRBJ1-2|TRBV30|-
TGTGCCTGGAGTGAGACGGCAGCAGCTAACTATGGCTACACCTTC
CAWSETAAANYGYTF